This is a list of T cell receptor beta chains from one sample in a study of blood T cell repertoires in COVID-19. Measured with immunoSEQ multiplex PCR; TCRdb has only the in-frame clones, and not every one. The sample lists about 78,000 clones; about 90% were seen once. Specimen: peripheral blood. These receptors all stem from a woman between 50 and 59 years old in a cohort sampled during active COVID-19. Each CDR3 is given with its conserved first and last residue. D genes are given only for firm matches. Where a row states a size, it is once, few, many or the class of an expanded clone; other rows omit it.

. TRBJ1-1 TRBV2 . TGTGCCAGCAGTACCACAGGGACCCTGAACGTGAACACTGAAGCTTTCTTT CASSTTGTLNVNTEAFF
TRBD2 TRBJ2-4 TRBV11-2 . TGTGCCAGCAGCCCCGGACTAGTCGAGGCAGACTTC CASSPGLVEADF
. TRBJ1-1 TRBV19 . TGTGCCAGTAGGCGGGGGGGGGCCCGAGGAAACACTGAAGCTTTCTTT CASRRGGARGNTEAFF
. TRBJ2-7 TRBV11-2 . TGTGCCAGCAGCTTAGATCGTCGGGACTACGAGCAGTACTTC CASSLDRRDYEQYF
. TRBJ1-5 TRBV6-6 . TGTGCCAGCAGTTACTCAGACAGAAGAAATCAGCCCCAGCATTTT CASSYSDRRNQPQHF
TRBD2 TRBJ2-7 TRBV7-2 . TGTGCCAGCAGTCGGGACTACGGACGGGAGCAGTACTTC CASSRDYGREQYF
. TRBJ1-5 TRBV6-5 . TGTGCCAGCAGAGCAGACCGGGAAACAAATCAGCCCCAGCATTTT CASRADRETNQPQHF
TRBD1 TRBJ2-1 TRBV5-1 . TGCGCCAGCAGCTTCGGGACAGGGGGCGGCGTTTCCTACAATGAGCAGTTCTTC CASSFGTGGGVSYNEQFF
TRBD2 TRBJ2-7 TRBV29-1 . TGCAGCGTGCGTAGCGGGGAAAGCTCCTACGAGCAGTACTTC CSVRSGESSYEQYF
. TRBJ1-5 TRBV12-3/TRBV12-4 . TGTGCCAGCAGTTTATCAGGGGATCAGCCCCAGCATTTT CASSLSGDQPQHF
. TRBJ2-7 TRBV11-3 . TGTGCCAGCAGCCTAGACGGGGGAGGCTACTACGAGCAGTACTTC CASSLDGGGYYEQYF
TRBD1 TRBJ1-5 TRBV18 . TGTGCCAGCTCACCAACTTACCGGGACAGGGGGCAAGCGAGCAATCAGCCCCAGCATTTT CASSPTYRDRGQASNQPQHF
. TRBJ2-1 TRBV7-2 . TGTGCCAGCAGCTTCTTCCAGGGCCACGAGCAGTTCTTC CASSFFQGHEQFF
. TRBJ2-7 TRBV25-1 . TGTGCCAGCAACCTTAGAGTGCGGCAGTCCTACGAGCAGTACTTC CASNLRVRQSYEQYF
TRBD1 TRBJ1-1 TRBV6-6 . TGTGCCAGCAGTTCATTCGGACAGGGGAGGACTGAAGCTTTCTTT CASSSFGQGRTEAFF
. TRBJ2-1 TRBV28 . TGTGCCAGCAATAGTGTCGTTAGCTCCTACAATGAGCAGTTCTTC CASNSVVSSYNEQFF
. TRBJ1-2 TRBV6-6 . TGTGCCAGCAGTTACGAGGGATTCTATGGCTACACCTTC CASSYEGFYGYTF
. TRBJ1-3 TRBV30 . TGTGCCTGGAGTGTAGCGGGGACTGGAAACACCATATATTTT CAWSVAGTGNTIYF
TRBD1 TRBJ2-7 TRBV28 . TGTGCCAGCAGATTACCCGGGACAGGGGGCTACGAGCAGTACTTC CASRLPGTGGYEQYF
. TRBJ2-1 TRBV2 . TGTGCCAGCAGTGAAGCGCTAGATGAGCAGTTCTTC CASSEALDEQFF
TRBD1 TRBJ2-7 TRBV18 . TGTGCCAGCTCACCACTCGGGACAGGGGGCGACGAGCAGTACTTC CASSPLGTGGDEQYF
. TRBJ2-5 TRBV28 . TGTGCCAGCAAGTCGGGGAGAGAAATAGAGACCCAGTACTTC CASKSGREIETQYF
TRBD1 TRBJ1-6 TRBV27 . TGTGCCAGCAGTTTAAAGGGGGCGCATAATTCACCCCTCCACTTT CASSLKGAHNSPLHF
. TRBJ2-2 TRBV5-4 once TGTGCCAGCAGCCAGCGGGTGGGGGAGCTGTTTTTT CASSQRVGELFF
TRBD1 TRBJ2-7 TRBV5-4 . TGTGCCAGCAGCCCCACGCACGGACAGGGGGCGAGGCAGTACTTC CASSPTHGQGARQYF
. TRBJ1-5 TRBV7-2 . TGTGCCAGCAGCTTCTTTCAGGGAATGGGCAATCAGCCCCAGCATTTT CASSFFQGMGNQPQHF
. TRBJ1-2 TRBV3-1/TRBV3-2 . TGTGCCAGCAGCCGTAGCGGAGGGGGCTACACCTTC CASSRSGGGYTF
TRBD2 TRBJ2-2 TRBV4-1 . TGCGCCAGCACCCAGCGTAGCGGGGACCTGTCCGGGGAGCTGTTTTTT CASTQRSGDLSGELFF
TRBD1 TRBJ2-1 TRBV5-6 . TGTGCCAGCAGCTCCCCCCTTACAGGGGGAGGCAACAATGAGCAGTTCTTC CASSSPLTGGGNNEQFF
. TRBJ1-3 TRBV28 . TGTGCCAGCATCCAGGGCGCGGGAGGAAACACCATATATTTT CASIQGAGGNTIYF
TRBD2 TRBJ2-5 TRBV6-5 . TGTGCCAGCACCCGGACTAGCGGGAGTATGGAGACCCAGTACTTC CASTRTSGSMETQYF
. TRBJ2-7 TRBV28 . TGTGCCAGCAGTTCCCCTACGCGGCTTTTGATCTACGAGCAGTACTTC CASSSPTRLLIYEQYF
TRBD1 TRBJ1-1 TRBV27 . TGTGCCAGCAGTTTTAGACAGGGCAGAGCTTTCTTT CASSFRQGRAFF
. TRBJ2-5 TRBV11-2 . TGTGCCAGCAGCTTCGGGGACTACCAAGAGACCCAGTACTTC CASSFGDYQETQYF
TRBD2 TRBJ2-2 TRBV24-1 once TGTGCCACCAGTGCCTCTACCGGGACTAGCCCTTACGGGGAGCTGTTTTTT CATSASTGTSPYGELFF
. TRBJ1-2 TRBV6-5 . TGTGCCAGCACGACAGCGCCGGAAGGCTACACCTTC CASTTAPEGYTF
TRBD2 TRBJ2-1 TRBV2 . TGTGCCAGCAGGTCTAGCGGGAGCGGGTACAATGAGCAGTTCTTC CASRSSGSGYNEQFF
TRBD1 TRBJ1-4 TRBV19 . TGTGCCAGTAGTATCGGGACAGCTAATGAAAAACTGTTTTTT CASSIGTANEKLFF
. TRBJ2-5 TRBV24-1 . TGTGCCACCAGTGGGGGACTCACCTGGGGCCAAGAGACCCAGTACTTC CATSGGLTWGQETQYF
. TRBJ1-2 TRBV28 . TGTGCCAGCAGTCCCAGGATTAACTATGGCTACACCTTC CASSPRINYGYTF
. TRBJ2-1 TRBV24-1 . TGTGCCACCAGTGACCTGGTGTCGGCAGGGGACAATGAGCAGTTCTTC CATSDLVSAGDNEQFF
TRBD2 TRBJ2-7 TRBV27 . TGTGCCAGCAAAGGGCCGTGGGACTACCCACTAGAGAGTGAGTACTTC CASKGPWDYPLESEYF
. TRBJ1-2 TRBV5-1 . TGCGCCAGCAGCTTGGGGGAGGGCTACACCTTC CASSLGEGYTF
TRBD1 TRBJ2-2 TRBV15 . TGTGCCACCAGACCCGGGACAGATTACTCGAACACCGGGGAGCTGTTTTTT CATRPGTDYSNTGELFF
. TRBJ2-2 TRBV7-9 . TGTGCCAGCAGCTTTGGGGCACAGGGGAGGTGGGCCGGGGAGCTGTTTTTT CASSFGAQGRWAGELFF
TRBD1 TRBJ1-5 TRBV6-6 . TGTGCCAGCAGTCTGGGACAGAGAAAGATCGAACAGCCCCAGCATTTT CASSLGQRKIEQPQHF
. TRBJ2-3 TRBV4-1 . TGCGCCAGCAGCCAGGCAGACACAGATACGCAGTATTTT CASSQADTDTQYF
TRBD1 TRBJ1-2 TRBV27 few TGTGCCAGCAGTTTAAATTACAGGGGTGGCTATGGCTACACCTTC CASSLNYRGGYGYTF
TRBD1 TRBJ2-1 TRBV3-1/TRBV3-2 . TGTGCCAGCAGCCAAGACTGGACAGGGGAGTACAATGAGCAGTTCTTC CASSQDWTGEYNEQFF
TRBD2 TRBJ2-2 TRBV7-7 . TGTGCTAGCAGCCCGGGACTAGCGGGAGGCGGGGAGCTGTTTTTT CASSPGLAGGGELFF
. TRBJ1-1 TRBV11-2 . TGTGCCAGCAGCTTTGCGGGGGAGTCGGGCACTGAAGCTTTCTTT CASSFAGESGTEAFF
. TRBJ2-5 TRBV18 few TGTGCCAGCTCATCCATGACTAGGTTTGAGACCCAGTACTTC CASSSMTRFETQYF
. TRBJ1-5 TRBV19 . TGTGCCAGTAGTATAGACAACAGAAACAATCAGCCCCAGCATTTT CASSIDNRNNQPQHF
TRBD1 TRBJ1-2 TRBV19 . TGTGCCAGTTACAGGGGTGGCTATGGCTACACCTTC CASYRGGYGYTF
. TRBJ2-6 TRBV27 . TGTGCCAGCAGTTTAGGAGCAGGGAGGCCCCTCTCTGGGGCCAACGTCCTGACTTTC CASSLGAGRPLSGANVLTF
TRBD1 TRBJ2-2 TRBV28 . TGTGCCAGCAGTTTATTAACGACAGGGGTAACCAACACCGGGGAGCTGTTTTTT CASSLLTTGVTNTGELFF
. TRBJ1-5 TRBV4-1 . TGCGCCAGCAGCCAAGAGGTTCTCCCGGGACAGCCCCAGCATTTT CASSQEVLPGQPQHF
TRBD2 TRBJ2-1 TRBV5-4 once TGTGCCAGCAGCTTAGGGGCTAGCGGGAAATGGTTCAATGAGCAGTTCTTC CASSLGASGKWFNEQFF